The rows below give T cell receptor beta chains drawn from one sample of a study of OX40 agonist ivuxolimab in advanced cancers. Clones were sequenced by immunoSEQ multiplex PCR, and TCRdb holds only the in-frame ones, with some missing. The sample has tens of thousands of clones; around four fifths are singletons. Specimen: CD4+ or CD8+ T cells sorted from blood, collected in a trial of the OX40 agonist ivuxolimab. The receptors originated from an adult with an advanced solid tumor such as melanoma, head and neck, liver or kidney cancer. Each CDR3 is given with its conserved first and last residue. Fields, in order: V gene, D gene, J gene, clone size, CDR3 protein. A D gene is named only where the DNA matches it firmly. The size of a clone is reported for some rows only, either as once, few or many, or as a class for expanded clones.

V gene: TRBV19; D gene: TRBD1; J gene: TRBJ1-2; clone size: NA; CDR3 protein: CASSRDRGYGYTF
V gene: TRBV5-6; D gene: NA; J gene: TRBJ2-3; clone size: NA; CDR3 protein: CASSFITGGDTQYF
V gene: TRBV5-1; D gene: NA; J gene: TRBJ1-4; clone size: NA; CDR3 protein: CASSSLLSGAGEKLFF
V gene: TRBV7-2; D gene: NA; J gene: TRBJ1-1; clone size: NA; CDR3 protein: CASSLDGESDVLAEAFF
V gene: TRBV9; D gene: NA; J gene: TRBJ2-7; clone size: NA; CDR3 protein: CASRPRHDSYEQYF
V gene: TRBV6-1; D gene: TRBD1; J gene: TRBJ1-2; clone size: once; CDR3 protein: CASSVRTGESYGYTF
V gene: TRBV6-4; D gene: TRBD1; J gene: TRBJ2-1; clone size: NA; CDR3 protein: CASSDPETDRGRLRGSFF
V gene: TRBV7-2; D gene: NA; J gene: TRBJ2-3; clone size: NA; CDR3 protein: CASSRLFADQYF
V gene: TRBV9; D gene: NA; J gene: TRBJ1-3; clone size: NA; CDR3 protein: CASSPTLTGNTIYF
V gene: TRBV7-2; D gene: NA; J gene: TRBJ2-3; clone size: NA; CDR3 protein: CASSPGQSTDTQYF
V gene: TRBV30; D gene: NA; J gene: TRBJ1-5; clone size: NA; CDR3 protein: CAWSGFQLQGNQPQHF
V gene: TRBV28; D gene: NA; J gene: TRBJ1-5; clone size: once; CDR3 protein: CASSPGASQPQHF
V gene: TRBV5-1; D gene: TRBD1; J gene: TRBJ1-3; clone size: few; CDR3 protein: CASSLYQGAGNTIYF
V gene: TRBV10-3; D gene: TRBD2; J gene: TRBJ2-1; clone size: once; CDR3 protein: CAISESAPGLGGNEQFF
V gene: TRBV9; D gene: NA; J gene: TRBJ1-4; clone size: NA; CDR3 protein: CASSVSDIGNEKLFF
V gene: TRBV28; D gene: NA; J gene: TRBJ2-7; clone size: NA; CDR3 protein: CASSFSPSYEQYF
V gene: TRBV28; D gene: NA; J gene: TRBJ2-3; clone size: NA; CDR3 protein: CASSLSGYFTDTQYF
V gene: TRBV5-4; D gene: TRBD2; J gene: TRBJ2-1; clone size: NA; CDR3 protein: CASSERLAGSEQFF
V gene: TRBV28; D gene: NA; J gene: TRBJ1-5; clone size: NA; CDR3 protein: CASSLQGRGQPQHF
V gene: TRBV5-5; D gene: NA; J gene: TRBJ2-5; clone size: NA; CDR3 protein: CASSSEDGYQETQYF
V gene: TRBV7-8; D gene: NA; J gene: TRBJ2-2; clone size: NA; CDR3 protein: CASSLSLGGQGTGELFF
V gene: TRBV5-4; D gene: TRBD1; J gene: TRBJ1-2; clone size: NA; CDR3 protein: CASSPAGTGVNYGYTF
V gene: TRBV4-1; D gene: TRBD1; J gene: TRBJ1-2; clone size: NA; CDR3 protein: CASSQDPTGTYGYTF
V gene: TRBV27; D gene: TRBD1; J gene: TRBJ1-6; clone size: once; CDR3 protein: CASTRAGGYNSPLHF
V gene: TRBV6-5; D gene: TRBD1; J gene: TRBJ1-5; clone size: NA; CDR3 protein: CATKDRGHSDQPQHF
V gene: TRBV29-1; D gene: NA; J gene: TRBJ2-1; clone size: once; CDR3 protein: CSVVDPGGGEQFF
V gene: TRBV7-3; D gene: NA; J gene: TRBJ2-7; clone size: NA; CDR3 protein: CASSLNEGNEQYF
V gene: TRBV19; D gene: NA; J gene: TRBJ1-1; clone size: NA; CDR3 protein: CASSIKGTEAFF
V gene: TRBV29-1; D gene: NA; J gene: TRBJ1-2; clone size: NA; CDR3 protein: CSDGGTGEANYGYTF
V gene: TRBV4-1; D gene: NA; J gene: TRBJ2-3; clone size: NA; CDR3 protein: CASSLLGTTDTQYF
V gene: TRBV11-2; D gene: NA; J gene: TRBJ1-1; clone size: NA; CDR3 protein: CASSFMGEAFF
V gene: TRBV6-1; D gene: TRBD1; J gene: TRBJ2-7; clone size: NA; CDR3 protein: CASSATTGYYEQYF
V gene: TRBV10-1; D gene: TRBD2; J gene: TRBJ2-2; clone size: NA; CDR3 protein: CASRELAGAGELFF
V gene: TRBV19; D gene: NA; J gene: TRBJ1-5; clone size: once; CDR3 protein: CASRDSSGQPQHF
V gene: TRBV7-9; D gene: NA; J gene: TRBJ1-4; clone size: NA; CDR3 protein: CASSDPYRDEKLFF
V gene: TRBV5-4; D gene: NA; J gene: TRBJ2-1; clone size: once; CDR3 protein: CASSWEANEQFF
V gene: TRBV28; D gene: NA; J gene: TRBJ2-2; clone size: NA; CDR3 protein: CATSSQKTGFTGELFF
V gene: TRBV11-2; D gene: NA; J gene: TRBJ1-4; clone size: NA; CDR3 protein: CASSPGPNNEKLFF
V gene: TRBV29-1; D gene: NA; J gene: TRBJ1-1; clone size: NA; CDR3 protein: CSANIRGNTEAFF
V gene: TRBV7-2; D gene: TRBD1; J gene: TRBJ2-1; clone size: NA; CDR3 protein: CASSPGTGTYNEQFF
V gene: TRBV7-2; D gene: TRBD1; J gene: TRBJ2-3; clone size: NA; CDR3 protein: CASSVGTAKYF
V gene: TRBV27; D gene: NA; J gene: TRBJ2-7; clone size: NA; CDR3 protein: CASSSYGTPYEQYF
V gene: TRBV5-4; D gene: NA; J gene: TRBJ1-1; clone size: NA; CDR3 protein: CASSHRWGVTTEAFF
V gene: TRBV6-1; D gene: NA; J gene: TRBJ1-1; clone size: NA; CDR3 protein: CASSERPGWTEAFF
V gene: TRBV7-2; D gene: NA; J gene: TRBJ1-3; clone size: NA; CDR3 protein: CASSLGGSGNTIYF
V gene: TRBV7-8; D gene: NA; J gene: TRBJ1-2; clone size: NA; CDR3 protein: CASSRDGHYGYTF
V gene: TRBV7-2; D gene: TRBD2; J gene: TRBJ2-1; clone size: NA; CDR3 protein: CASSLGTSGSNEQFF
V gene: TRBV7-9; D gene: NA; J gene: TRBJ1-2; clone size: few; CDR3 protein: CASSLVGPGYGYTF
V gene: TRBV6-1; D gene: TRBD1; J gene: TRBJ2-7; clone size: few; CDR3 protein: CASKAGQGSYEQYF
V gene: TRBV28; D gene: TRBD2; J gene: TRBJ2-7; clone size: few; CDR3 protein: CASSSPGGPSYEQYF
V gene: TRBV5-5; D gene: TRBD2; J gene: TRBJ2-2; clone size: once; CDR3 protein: CASSLRREGLAGELFF
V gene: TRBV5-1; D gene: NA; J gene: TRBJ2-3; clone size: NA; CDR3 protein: CASSSDGSFTDTQYF
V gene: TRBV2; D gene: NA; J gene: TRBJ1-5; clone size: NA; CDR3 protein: CASSDPGLSNQPQHF